These 7 T cell receptor beta chains were sequenced from one sample in a study of T cell changes during pregnancy in multiple sclerosis. The method was immunoSEQ multiplex PCR; TCRdb's version includes in-frame clones alone and lacks a portion of them. Of some 60,000 clones listed, 93% are singletons. The input for sequencing was peripheral blood, taken after pregnancy. Source of these receptors: a female donor with multiple sclerosis, enrolled in a pregnancy study.

The rearrangement links TRBV28 to TRBJ2-5, with 7 bases lining up with TRBD1. CDR3 length: 17 amino acids. Germline V gene lookup returns CDR1 MDHEN and CDR2 SYDVKM. The ends lost 5 bases at V and 1 base at J; junction bases unmatched: 13. DNA of the CDR3: TGTGCCAGCAGTGCCCACCACTCGACAGGGTCCCAAGAGACCCAGTACTTC. Translating it yields CASSAHHSTGSQETQYF.

This chain joins TRBV4-2 and TRBJ2-2, with TRBD2 matching 9 bases. This CDR3 comprises 16 residues. The germline CDR1 and CDR2 sequences are LGHNA and YNFKEQ. V lost 0 bases to trimming and J lost 6 bases; unmatched junction nucleotides: 5. CDR3 residues: CASSQDAQREAGELFF. As DNA, the CDR3 is TGTGCCAGCAGCCAAGATGCACAGCGGGAGGCCGGGGAGCTGTTTTTT.

CDR3 DNA: TGCGCCAGCAGCCAGGGGGGGGGTTATGGCTACACCTTC. Its protein is CASSQGGGYGYTF. V usage is TRBV4-1 and J usage is TRBJ1-2; D might be TRBD1 (5 bases). Trimming left V 3 bases short and J 5 bases short, with 10 bases between. The CDR3 spans 13 residues. Germline V gives CDR1 MGHRA, CDR2 YSYEKL.

The chain employs TRBV5-5 and TRBJ2-7; 7 bases are a match to TRBD2. Trimming removed 4 bases from V and 3 bases from J; junction bases left unmatched: 4. The CDR3 consists of 13 residues. Germline V gene lookup returns CDR1 SGHKS and CDR2 YYEKEE (reference sequence). CDR3 loop: CASSGLGDYEQYF. CDR3 nucleotide sequence: TGTGCCAGCAGCGGACTAGGTGACTACGAGCAGTACTTC.

The V gene is TRBV4-3, the J gene TRBJ2-1; TRBD1 aligns across 7 bases. Germline V gene data show CDR1 as LGHNA and CDR2 as YSLEER. This CDR3 is 15 amino acids long. With V trimmed by 1 base and J by 7 bases, 7 bases remained unmatched. The CDR3: CASSQGTGANNEQFF. Here the CDR3 DNA reads TGCGCCAGCAGCCAAGGGACAGGAGCGAATAATGAGCAGTTCTTC.

This CDR3 reads CASSQGQTSAEQFF. The CDR3 DNA sequence: TGCGCCAGCAGCCAGGGACAAACTAGTGCTGAGCAGTTCTTC. This chain joins TRBV4-3 and TRBJ2-1; a weak D match, TRBD1 (6 bases). Germline V gene sequence: CDR1 LGHNA, CDR2 YSLEER. Trimming stripped 3 bases from V and 9 bases from J, with 15 bases between. The CDR3 is 14 amino acids.

This clone was detected only once. The chain carries TRBV20-1 and TRBJ2-4; unclear D gene. Germline CDR1 reads DFQATT; CDR2 reads SNEGSKA (reference sequence). This CDR3 is built from 11 residues. V lost 6 bases to trimming and J lost 6 bases, with 9 bases between them. The CDR3 region is CSAHTRNIQYF. For the CDR3, the DNA is TGCAGTGCACATACCAGAAACATTCAGTACTTC.